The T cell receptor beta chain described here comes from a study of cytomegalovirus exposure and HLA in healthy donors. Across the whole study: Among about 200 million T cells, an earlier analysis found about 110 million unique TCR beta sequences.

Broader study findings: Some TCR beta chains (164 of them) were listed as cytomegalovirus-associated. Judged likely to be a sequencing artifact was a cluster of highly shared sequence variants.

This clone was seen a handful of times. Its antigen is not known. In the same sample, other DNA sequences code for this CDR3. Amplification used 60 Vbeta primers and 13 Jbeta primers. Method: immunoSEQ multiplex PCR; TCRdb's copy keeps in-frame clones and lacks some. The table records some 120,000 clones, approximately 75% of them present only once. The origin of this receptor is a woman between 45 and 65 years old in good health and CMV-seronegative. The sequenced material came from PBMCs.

CDR3 protein: CASSKARYNEQFF. The CDR3 DNA reads as TGTGCCAGTAGTAAAGCACGGTACAATGAGCAGTTCTTC. The rearrangement uses TRBV19 and TRBJ2-1; D not resolved. The germline V and J ends were trimmed by 4 bases and 4 bases, with 8 bases remaining between them. There are 13 residues in the CDR3. The germline V gene has CDR1 LNHDA and CDR2 SQIVND (reference sequence).